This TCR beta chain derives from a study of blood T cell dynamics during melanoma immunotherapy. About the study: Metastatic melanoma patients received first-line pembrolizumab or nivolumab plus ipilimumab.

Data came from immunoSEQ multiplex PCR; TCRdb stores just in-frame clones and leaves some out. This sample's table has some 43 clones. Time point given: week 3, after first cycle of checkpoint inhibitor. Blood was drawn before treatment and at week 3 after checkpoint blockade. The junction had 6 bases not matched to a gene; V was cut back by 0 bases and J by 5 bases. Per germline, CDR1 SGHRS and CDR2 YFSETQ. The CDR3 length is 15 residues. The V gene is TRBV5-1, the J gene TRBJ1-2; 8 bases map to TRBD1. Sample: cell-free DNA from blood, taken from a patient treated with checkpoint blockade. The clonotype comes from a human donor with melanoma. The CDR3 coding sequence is TGCGCCAGCAGCTTGGTCCCCACAGGGGGGTATGGCTACACCTTC. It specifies CASSLVPTGGYGYTF.